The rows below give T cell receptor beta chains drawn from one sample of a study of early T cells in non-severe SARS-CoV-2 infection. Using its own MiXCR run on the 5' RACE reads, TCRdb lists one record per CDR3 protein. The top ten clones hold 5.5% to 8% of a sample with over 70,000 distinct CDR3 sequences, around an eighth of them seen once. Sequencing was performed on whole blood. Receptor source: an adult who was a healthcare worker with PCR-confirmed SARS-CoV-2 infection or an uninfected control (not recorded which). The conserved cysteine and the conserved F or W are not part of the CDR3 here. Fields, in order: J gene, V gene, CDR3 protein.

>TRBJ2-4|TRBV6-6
ASSQPTGTKNIQY
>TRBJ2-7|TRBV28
ASREPSYEQY
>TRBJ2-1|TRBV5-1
ASSLAGTSGYNEQF
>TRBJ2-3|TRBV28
ASSFFPRATSTATDTQY
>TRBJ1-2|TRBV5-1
ASTKVSGSNYGYT
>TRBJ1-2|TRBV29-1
SVDRVNYGYT
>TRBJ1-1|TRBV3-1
ASRDRGTNTEAF
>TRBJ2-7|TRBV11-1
ASSLTGAQLYEQY
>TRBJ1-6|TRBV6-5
ASSYESLLGQGRSSYNSPLH
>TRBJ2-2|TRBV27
ASSPSSGGFTGELF
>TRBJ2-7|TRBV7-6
ASSLGDTSYEQY
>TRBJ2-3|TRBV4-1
ASSHGQGGDTQY
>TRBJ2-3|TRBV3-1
ASSRRIGERTDTQY
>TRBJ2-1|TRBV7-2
ASSLGTSRYNEQF
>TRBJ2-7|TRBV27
ASSSTRTGHYEQY
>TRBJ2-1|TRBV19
ASSIDRGNYNEQF
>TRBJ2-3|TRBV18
ASSPAPRTAKDTDTQY
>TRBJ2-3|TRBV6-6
ASTDGSTDTQY
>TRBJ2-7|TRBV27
ASSLGLQDYEQY
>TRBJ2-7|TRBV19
ASSPRPADEQY
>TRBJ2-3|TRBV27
ASSFYHTDTQY
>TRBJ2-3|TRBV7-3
ASSLADTDTQY
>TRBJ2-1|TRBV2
ASSETRYNEQF
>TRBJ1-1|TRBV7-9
ASRPTRHLEAF